Below are 15 T cell receptor beta chains sequenced from a single sample in a study of T cell responses to AZD1222 COVID-19 vaccine. Sequencing was performed with immunoSEQ multiplex PCR; in TCRdb, only in-frame clones are kept and a portion is missing. The table includes some 100,000 clones, about 86% detected once. The specimen was peripheral blood, collected 28 days after the second AZD1222 dose. The receptors come from an adult who received the AZD1222 COVID-19 vaccine.

Turning to this clone: In the same sample, other DNA sequences code for this CDR3. The DNA for the CDR3 is TGTGCCAGCAGCCCCTCGGTGAATGAGCAGTTCTTC. Translated, it gives CASSPSVNEQFF. The rearrangement links TRBV7-2 to TRBJ2-1; D not certain. Germline V gene lookup returns CDR1 SGHTA and CDR2 FQGNSA. The CDR3 runs 12 residues. V lost 5 bases, J lost 7 bases, and 9 bases lay in between.

The genes are TRBV24-1 and TRBJ2-3; the match to TRBD2 covers 10 bases. V was pared by 6 bases and J by 2 bases, with 4 bases of the junction left unmatched. The germline V gene encodes CDR1 KGHDR and CDR2 SFDVKD. This CDR3 spans 15 amino acids. The CDR3 region has the DNA TGTGCCACCAGTCCTAGCGGGGGAAACACAGATACGCAGTATTTT. As protein: CATSPSGGNTDTQYF.

The gene calls are TRBV24-1 and TRBJ2-5; D possibly corresponds to TRBD1 (5 bases). Looked up from germline, CDR1 is KGHDR and CDR2 is SFDVKD. Trimming removed 4 bases at V and 2 bases at J, with 10 bases between. The CDR3 totals 14 residues. The CDR3 sequence: CATSETDSQETQYF. In nucleotides, the CDR3 is TGTGCCACCAGTGAAACAGACAGTCAAGAGACCCAGTACTTC.

The chain recombines TRBV5-1 with TRBJ1-6; D gene unclear. Looked up from germline, CDR1 is SGHRS and CDR2 is YFSETQ. V was trimmed by 0 bases and J by 7 bases, leaving 11 bases between them. The CDR3 has 15 residues. CDR3: CASSLAAGLNSPLHF. As DNA, the CDR3 is TGCGCCAGCAGCTTGGCCGCAGGCTTGAATTCACCCCTCCACTTT.

The chain uses TRBV12-5 and TRBJ2-2, with 13 bases lining up with TRBD2. CDR1 LGHNT and CDR2 FRNRAP come from the germline V gene. V was clipped by 2 bases and J by 0 bases; unmatched bases: 9. The CDR3 is 20 residues long. The CDR3 sequence is CASGLSRGLAGPSNTGELFF. CDR3 DNA: TGTGCTAGTGGTTTGTCACGGGGACTAGCGGGGCCCTCGAACACCGGGGAGCTGTTTTTT. Variable domain in full (rest from reference TRBV12-5 and TRBJ2-2): DARVTQTPRHKVTEMGQEVTMRCQPILGHNTVFWYRQTMMQGLELLAYFRNRAPLDDSGMPKDRFSAEMPDATLATLKIQPSEPRDSAVYFCASGLSRGLAGPSNTGELFFGEGSRLTVL.

The chain combines TRBV18 with TRBJ2-1; 10 positions agree with TRBD2. CDR3 length: 19 residues. V lost 6 bases, J lost 2 bases, and 16 bases stayed unmatched. Germline V gene lookup returns CDR1 KGHSH and CDR2 LQKENI. DNA for the CDR3: TGTGCCAGCTCTACCGGGACAACTACTAGCGGGAATCCCTACAATGAGCAGTTCTTC. Translation gives CASSTGTTTSGNPYNEQFF. Full variable domain (remainder filled in from reference TRBV18 and TRBJ2-1): NAGVMQNPRHLVRRRGQEARLRCSPMKGHSHVYWYRQLPEEGLKFMVYLQKENIIDESGMPKERFSAEFPKEGPSILRIQQVVRGDSAAYFCASSTGTTTSGNPYNEQFFGPGTRLTVL.

V gene TRBV5-1 combines with J gene TRBJ2-2, with D possibly matching TRBD2 (6 bases). CDR3 length: 14 amino acids. Germline values: CDR1 SGHRS, CDR2 YFSETQ. V lost 5 bases and J lost 6, with 14 bases in between. The CDR3: CASSTDYRSGELFF. CDR3 bases: TGCGCCAGCAGTACGGACTATCGGTCCGGGGAGCTGTTTTTT.

The rearrangement uses TRBV20-1 and TRBJ1-6; D is ambiguous. The CDR3 has 11 residues. Looked up from germline, CDR1 is DFQATT and CDR2 is SNEGSKA (reference sequence). The germline V and J ends were trimmed by 6 bases and 7 bases, with 7 bases remaining between them. CDR3 protein: CSAEWNSPLHF. The CDR3 coding sequence is TGCAGTGCAGAGTGGAATTCACCCCTCCACTTT.

This clone was counted a single time. This chain connects TRBV7-8 to TRBJ2-1; no firm D call. The CDR3 totals 16 residues. CDR1 and CDR2 from the germline V gene are SGHVS and FQNEAQ. V gave up 1 base and J gave up 0 bases, with 10 bases separating them. The CDR3 bases are TGTGCCAGCAGCTTAGGTCGGAGCATCTCCTACAATGAGCAGTTCTTC. Translated, it gives CASSLGRSISYNEQFF.

The chain links TRBV3-1 (or the pseudogene TRBV3-2) to TRBJ1-5; the D gene is possibly TRBD1 (5 bases). CDR3 length: 13 amino acids. Germline V gene data show CDR1 as LGHDT and CDR2 as YNNKEL (reference sequence). V was pared by 4 bases and J by 3 bases, with 7 bases between. This CDR3 is CASSRDLNQPQHF. The CDR3 DNA reads TGTGCCAGCAGCCGGGACCTCAATCAGCCCCAGCATTTT.

The chain carries TRBV6-1 and TRBJ1-1; 9 nucleotides match TRBD1. This CDR3 contains 16 residues. Trimming cost V 2 bases and J 5 bases; bases outside gene matches: 9. Germline CDR1 is MNHNS and CDR2 is SASEGT. The DNA of the CDR3 is TGTGCCAGCAGTGAATTCACAGGGGGCGCGGGAACTGAAGCTTTCTTT. It specifies CASSEFTGGAGTEAFF.

The chain is built from TRBV12-5 and TRBJ1-2; possibly TRBD1 for D (5 bases). The CDR3 is made up of 13 amino acids. The germline V gene has CDR1 LGHNT and CDR2 FRNRAP. Between the trimmed V and J ends, which lost 4 bases and 5 bases, there was a span of 11 bases. The CDR3 here is CASGSSGGYGYTF. The CDR3 coding sequence is TGTGCTAGTGGTTCGTCGGGGGGATATGGCTACACCTTC.

V is TRBV3-1 (or the pseudogene TRBV3-2) and J is TRBJ1-1; TRBD1 might be the D (6 bases). CDR1 LGHDT and CDR2 YNNKEL come from the germline V gene (reference sequence). This CDR3 is 14 amino acids long. Deletions cut 4 bases from V and 1 base from J, with 10 bases between. The CDR3: CASSPRDKNTEAFF. In DNA form, the CDR3 reads TGTGCCAGCAGCCCCCGGGACAAGAACACTGAAGCTTTCTTT.

In its sample, this clone was seen a few times. This rearrangement joins TRBV5-1 to TRBJ2-2, with 16 bases that match TRBD2. The V and J ends lost 4 bases and 3 bases, in that order; junction bases with no gene match: 6. This CDR3 has 18 residues. From germline, CDR1 is SGHRS and CDR2 YFSETQ. The CDR3 sequence is CASSVGTSGRAYTGELFF. CDR3 DNA sequence: TGCGCCAGCAGCGTGGGGACTAGCGGGAGGGCCTACACCGGGGAGCTGTTTTTT.

In its sample, this clone was seen a few times. J is TRBJ1-2 and V is TRBV9; TRBD1 might be the D (5 bases). Germline CDR1 and CDR2: SGDLS and YYNGEE. The CDR3 contains 15 residues. Trimming removed 2 bases at V and 4 bases at J, with 15 bases between. The CDR3, as DNA: TGTGCCAGCAGCGTCGACACGGCGGGGGGCTATGGCTACACCTTC. Encoded protein: CASSVDTAGGYGYTF.